This T cell receptor beta chain was identified in a study of cytomegalovirus exposure and HLA in healthy donors (dated by TCRdb to the late 2010s). In terms of the full investigation: According to an earlier analysis of 587 of the donors, about 180 million T cells yielded some 110 million unique TCR beta sequences and less than 300 Gb of sequence data. Donor age, sex, ethnicity and CMV serostatus were collected together with the repertoire data. Approximately 300 gigabases of sequencing data and 91 million or so unique TCR sequences made up an early release that covered under 750 HLA-typed donors. Among 300 to 500 genotyped donors of the cohort, an average of about 240,000 unique TCR beta nucleotide sequences was sequenced per donor, of which 15% to 20% were non-productive. High-throughput TCR immunosequencing, statistical association of individual TCRs with disease status, and machine learning were combined to predict cytomegalovirus infection status. Rather than drawing on any new phenotypic data, the later analysis identified candidate immune exposures from TCR beta sequences and the way those sequences occurred across donors. Every repertoire in the discovery cohort had been generated on one and the same sequencing platform. Of the roughly 400 genotyped donors, approximately 81% were placed in the genetic ancestry cluster associated with self-reported Caucasian donors. In a later analysis, previously published TCR beta repertoires from 550 to 700 donors were re-analyzed and high-resolution HLA genotyping was added so that TCR occurrence patterns could be studied. HLA typing included class I and class II loci at four-digit resolution. A few DR-DQ haplotypes were handled as single units for association and clustering because linkage in the cohort was strong. The number of typed donors differed by locus: roughly 629-640 for A, B, C, DRB1 and DQB1; approximately 520 for DQA1; 606 for DPA1; and some 470 for DPB1. The study was designed to test whether signatures of past pathogen exposure could be identified by cataloging public T cell receptors. A later genetic analysis took genome-wide SNP genotypes for about 55% of the 666 donors and used that subset as a discovery cohort. Besides the first cohort of approximately 670 subjects, a separate validation cohort made up of over 100 different subjects was used. The T cell repertoires of under 750 subjects were profiled by immunosequencing and related to cytomegalovirus serostatus. To decide whether each TCR beta V gene segment behaved as functional or pseudogenic, an earlier analysis of some 570 of the donors relied on high-throughput TCR beta sequencing. The paper as a whole reports these results and caveats: When HLA alleles, especially DR and DQ, strongly co-occurred, attributing TCR associations to individual alleles was difficult. In a later analysis, the rate of TCR association differed among HLA loci, with DRB1 alleles having the most associated TCRs and HLA-C alleles having the fewest. A group of highly shared sequence variants was considered likely to be a technical artifact of the sequencing pipeline. In an earlier analysis of some 500 of the donors, most TCR beta V segments appeared in productive rearrangements about 87% or about 30% of the time, broadly matching IMGT annotations. This cohort had only TCR beta chains sequenced, and the lack of alpha or paired-chain data limited which features could be detected. Linkage disequilibrium might explain the correlated functional status among segregating V segments, but an unknown experimental factor could not be ruled out. While some public TCRs were present in many individuals, most TCR sequences turned up only very rarely across donors. The only immune exposure information available for the cohort was CMV serostatus. Because HLA typing was missing for some donors at each locus, association tests included only the typed subset. According to a later analysis, parvovirus B19, influenza, CMV and Epstein-Barr virus appeared linked to several top co-occurrence clusters. The study listed 170 or so TCR beta chains as associated with cytomegalovirus. The authors suggested that the approach could potentially be generalized to other disease states and immunological phenotypes. Because counts were too low, roughly 17 rarely observed V segments, including chromosome 9 orphons, were left out of the earlier analysis of 587 of the donors. A later analysis associated 16,951 TCR beta sequences with specific HLA alleles at a false discovery rate of 0.05. Sequencing depth was assumed to be roughly uniform across donors in the presence/absence analyses, though that assumption may not hold. A further reported finding was that TCR beta sequences accurately predicted the HLA-A and HLA-B alleles for most subjects in the first cohort. In a later analysis, HLA-associated TCR beta chains showed more clonal expansion and lower generation probabilities than non-associated chains that were equally common. In a later analysis, most CMV-associated TCR beta chains were found to appear HLA-restricted, with HLA associations seemingly driven largely by CMV exposure. V-gene and J-gene trimming of TCR beta chains was associated with a missense DCLRE1C variant in a later genetic analysis, and the association was replicated in an independent cohort. Compared with the roughly 600-donor mean, donors in an Asian-associated ancestry cluster had fewer N-insertions in productive TCRs, according to a later genetic analysis. In vitro tests confirmed that three of the cytomegalovirus-associated TCR beta chains recognize cytomegalovirus antigens. The classifier was reported to diagnose cytomegalovirus status with high specificity and sensitivity in both the original cohort and the validation cohort.

With regard to this clone: Its antigen remains unidentified. Base qualities were left out, and no much larger clone turns up one base away.

The cohort consisted of fewer than 700 healthy bone marrow donors. Cohort members were all nominally healthy when sampled, although unrecorded immune exposures were likely present. The donor tested CMV seronegative, placing the donor among the 350 or so seronegative members of the cohort. A peripheral blood sample was collected from each donor, and TCR beta sequencing was performed on peripheral blood mononuclear cells. The Qiagen DNeasy Blood Extraction Kit was used to extract genomic DNA from the blood cell samples. The library was generated by the immunoSEQ multiplex PCR assay. The multiplex PCR relied on a mix of 60 forward primers for TCR Vbeta segments and 13 reverse primers for TCR Jbeta segments. Amplification of the CDR3 region of rearranged TCR beta genes was performed with a multiplex PCR assay on genomic DNA. The Illumina HiSeq System was used to sequence the amplified TCR beta libraries as 87-base-pair reads. The original methods were these. A later analysis counted about 76 million unique TCR beta chains across the 670 or so repertoires, and about 10 million of these chains were shared by at least two donors. Raw reads were error-corrected and collapsed into unique sequences by a nearest-neighbor algorithm in which closely related sequences were merged to remove PCR and sequencing errors. CDR3 sequences were aligned to IMGT reference sequences to assign V, D and J gene segments. For a sequence to be retained, a match of at least six nucleotides to both a V gene segment and a J gene segment was required. A rearrangement was called productive if the CDR3 had no stop codons and remained in frame with V and J, and every other rearrangement was called non-productive. CDR3 was defined by IMGT convention, running from the second conserved V-encoded cysteine to the conserved J-encoded phenylalanine. The earlier analysis of about 570 of the donors excluded any sequence lacking an unambiguous match to a single V gene segment. In an earlier analysis of approximately 610 of the donors, V segments were called functional above 56.7% productive rearrangements and were called segregating when the between-donor standard deviation exceeded 5%. To diagnose cytomegalovirus status from the catalog of TCR beta chain sequences, a statistical classification framework was built. In a later analysis, TCR nucleotide sequences were compared against IMGT/GENE-DB human TR gene sequences so that V and J genes could be assigned. A later analysis assigned CDR3 sequences and most-parsimonious VDJ recombination scenarios with the TCRdist pipeline. In a later analysis, each TCR beta chain was defined by its CDR3 amino acid sequence together with its V-gene family, and reads lacking a unique V-gene family were excluded. As a way to deal with suspected cross-contamination and a sequencing artifact, a later analysis dropped over 550 nucleotide sequences that were highly shared and had low generation probability. In a later analysis, a clonal expansion index was calculated for each public chain from normalized within-repertoire ranks of inferred template counts. In a later analysis, generation probabilities were computed using a VDJ recombination model fitted to out-of-frame rearrangements, and the results were checked against IGoR. Hypergeometric tests were used in a later analysis to score TCR-TCR, TCR-HLA and TCR-CMV co-occurrence, with a repertoire-size bias correction applied to the TCR pairs. A later analysis estimated false discovery rates by permuting HLA or CMV assignments 20 times. In a later analysis, co-occurring TCRs were grouped using DBSCAN, with TCRdist sequence similarity added in when clustering inside HLA-allele-positive subsets. Co-occurrence clustering excluded repertoires with fewer than 30,000 or more than 120,000 public chains, plus five with anomalous nucleotide sharing. The source is immuneACCESS, and TCRdb retained only in-frame sequences with V and J called. Part of the clones is not carried over; for the studies checked, unresolved V genes explain less than half of this, and the remainder is unexplained. V and J calls plus clone size are reproduced from that table; the DNA served to infer D and trimming. Here the sample has around 210,000 clones; 65% to 80% occur a single time. The ten largest make up 1.5% to 2% of the sample.

The sample was PBMCs. This TCR derives from a man in his fifties in good health and CMV-seronegative.

The CDR3 here reads CASSYGQGNYEQYF. The DNA reads TGTGCCAGCAGTTACGGTCAGGGTAATTACGAGCAGTACTTC. This receptor chain uses TRBV6-5 and TRBJ2-7; matching of 5 bases hints at TRBD1 as the D gene. The junction carries 12 bases between V and J, which are trimmed by 2 bases and 4 bases respectively. The germline V gene gives CDR1 as MNHEY and CDR2 as SVGAGI. Spanning cysteine to phenylalanine, the CDR3 consists of 14 amino acids. Kept here is only the CDR3 DNA, which spans 42 bases and is read in frame from base 1.